This is a list of T cell receptor beta chains from one sample in a study of blood T cell repertoires in COVID-19. Some clones are missing from TCRdb's copy, which holds only in-frame ones; the method was immunoSEQ multiplex PCR. The table has over 200,000 clones, around 84% seen once. The sequenced sample consisted of peripheral blood. These receptors came from a woman over 75 with active or convalescent COVID-19. Each CDR3 is given with its conserved first and last residue.

>TRBV3-1/TRBV3-2|TRBJ2-2
CASSRGGTGELFF
>TRBV2|TRBJ1-1
CASSEVRSEASEAFF
>TRBV5-1|TRBJ2-7
CASSQATGLSYEQYF
>TRBV9|TRBJ1-3
CASSVNPNRHSGNTIYF
>TRBV2|TRBJ2-2
CASEGQGTGELFF
>TRBV30|TRBJ1-2
CAWSVPIKGRYGYTF
>TRBV3-1/TRBV3-2|TRBJ2-2
CASSQRGNTGELFF
>TRBV19|TRBJ2-1
CASSIVASVEQFF
>TRBV2|TRBJ2-5
CASSEAGTGKETQYF
>TRBV7-8|TRBJ1-3
CASSRAGAGNTIYF
>TRBV3-1/TRBV3-2|TRBJ1-6
CASSPPQGGNSPLHF
>TRBV5-1|TRBJ2-1
CASTGGRTSYNEQFF
>TRBV9|TRBJ2-7
CASSVEGLAGVEQYF
>TRBV27|TRBJ1-1
CASRTAGRGGNTEAFF
>TRBV6-6|TRBJ1-5
CASSAYGLSNQPQHF
>TRBV7-2|TRBJ1-1
CASSLGQYVNTEAFF
>TRBV5-1|TRBJ1-1
CASSLDLRVMNTEAFF
>TRBV2|TRBJ2-5
CASRPDRGLETQYF
>TRBV5-1|TRBJ2-5
CASSLYGGRETQYF
>TRBV20-1|TRBJ1-6
CSASLRGTTSSYNSPLHF
>TRBV9|TRBJ1-4
CASSGGLSNEKLFF
>TRBV4-1|TRBJ1-5
CASSPQATQGQPQHF
>TRBV7-9|TRBJ2-7
CASSYHEEGLYEQYF
>TRBV11-2|TRBJ2-7
CASSVRTSGGKEQYF
>TRBV7-8|TRBJ2-7
CASSFMTSGSYEQYF
>TRBV7-2|TRBJ2-3
CASSSGLAWDTQYF
>TRBV7-2|TRBJ2-1
CASSPRHISYNEQFF
>TRBV12-3/TRBV12-4|TRBJ1-1
CASSLTGVTEAFF
>TRBV19|TRBJ1-1
CASSIPGTGGNTEAFF
>TRBV4-2|TRBJ2-3
CASSLTGIADTQYF
>TRBV7-8|TRBJ2-7
CASSLGLPGSENYEQYF
>TRBV4-2|TRBJ1-3
CASSQGDISGNTIYF
>TRBV28|TRBJ2-3
CASSNLGFGSTDTQYF
>TRBV18|TRBJ1-2
CASSPGSDINYGYTF
>TRBV5-1|TRBJ1-2
CASSLGSQGGYGYTF
>TRBV7-3|TRBJ1-6
CASSLTVTVRWNSPLHF
>TRBV7-3|TRBJ2-3
CASSPGIPDTQYF
>TRBV5-1|TRBJ2-7
CASSLGDRYEQYF
>TRBV4-1|TRBJ2-2
CASSQAGQGRTGELFF
>TRBV21-1|TRBJ2-1
CASTRRIAENNEQFF
>TRBV9|TRBJ2-2
CASSAGGTGTALREGRVGELFF
>TRBV2|TRBJ1-6
CASSEVWRDRASPLHF
>TRBV9|TRBJ1-2
CASSDTLSGLENGYTF
>TRBV30|TRBJ2-1
CAWSVGAGGYNEQFF
>TRBV5-4|TRBJ2-1
CASSGRAAYNEQFF
>TRBV6-2/TRBV6-3|TRBJ2-1
CASSYMADSYNEQFF
>TRBV27|TRBJ1-4
CASRLRGGRDEKLFF
>TRBV19|TRBJ2-2
CASSFQRGNTGELFF
>TRBV4-3|TRBJ2-1
CASSQDWLAGENEQFF
>TRBV11-3|TRBJ2-7
CASSLAPSGDSFYEQYF
>TRBV18|TRBJ2-1
CASSPLDEQFF
>TRBV6-5|TRBJ1-5
CASLTLLGGNQPQHF
>TRBV5-1|TRBJ2-7
CASSLDLGGSYEQYF
>TRBV28|TRBJ1-1
CASSPLVWRGTEAFF
>TRBV5-1|TRBJ1-2
CASSLAVTAVGYTF
>TRBV7-3|TRBJ2-3
CASSLMGEGTDTQYF
>TRBV10-3|TRBJ1-1
CAISESYTKNTEAFF
>TRBV6-5|TRBJ1-1
CASSTGGSNTEAFF
>TRBV30|TRBJ2-7
CAWSVYRVEQYF